This T cell receptor beta chain comes out of a study of blood T cell repertoires in COVID-19. About the study: Donors in the United States, Italy and Spain gave samples during acute or convalescent COVID-19. T cells, B-cell-depleted T cells, or PBMCs supplied cDNA or gDNA.

The germline V gene encodes CDR1 MDHEN and CDR2 SYDVKM. V lost 5 bases and J 9 bases, leaving 23 bases between the germline ends. The CDR3 is made up of 17 amino acids. Authors' methods: Reference gene primer amplification gave estimated nucleated cell counts. TCRdb's copy holds only in-frame clones and misses some; the assay was immunoSEQ multiplex PCR. The V and J calls and the clone size are those of that table, but D and trimming were determined from the DNA. The sample lists some 67,000 clones, 90% seen once, with under 6.5% in the top ten. The chain combines TRBV28 with TRBJ1-6, with D unclear. Sequenced material: peripheral blood. The source is a woman under 30 with acute or convalescent COVID-19. The CDR3 sequence: CASSVLPQVLSGSPLHF. CDR3 DNA sequence: TGTGCCAGCAGTGTATTGCCCCAAGTACTCTCGGGTTCACCCCTCCACTTT.